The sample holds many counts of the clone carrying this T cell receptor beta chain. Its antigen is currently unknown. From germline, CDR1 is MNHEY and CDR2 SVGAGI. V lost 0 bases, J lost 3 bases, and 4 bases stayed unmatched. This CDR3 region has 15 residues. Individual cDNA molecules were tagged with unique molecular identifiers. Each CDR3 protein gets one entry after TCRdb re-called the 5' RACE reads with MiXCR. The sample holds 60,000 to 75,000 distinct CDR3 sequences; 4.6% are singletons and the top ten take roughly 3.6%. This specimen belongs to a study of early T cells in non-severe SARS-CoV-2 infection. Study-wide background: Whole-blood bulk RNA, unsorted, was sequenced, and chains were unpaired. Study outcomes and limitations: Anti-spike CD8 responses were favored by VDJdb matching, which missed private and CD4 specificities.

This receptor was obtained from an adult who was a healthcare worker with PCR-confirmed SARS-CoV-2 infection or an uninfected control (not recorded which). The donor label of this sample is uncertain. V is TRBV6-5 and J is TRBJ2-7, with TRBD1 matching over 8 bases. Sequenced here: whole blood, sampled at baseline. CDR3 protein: CASSYSGQGHYEQYF. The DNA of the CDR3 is TGTGCCAGCAGTTACTCTGGACAGGGCCACTACGAGCAGTACTTC.